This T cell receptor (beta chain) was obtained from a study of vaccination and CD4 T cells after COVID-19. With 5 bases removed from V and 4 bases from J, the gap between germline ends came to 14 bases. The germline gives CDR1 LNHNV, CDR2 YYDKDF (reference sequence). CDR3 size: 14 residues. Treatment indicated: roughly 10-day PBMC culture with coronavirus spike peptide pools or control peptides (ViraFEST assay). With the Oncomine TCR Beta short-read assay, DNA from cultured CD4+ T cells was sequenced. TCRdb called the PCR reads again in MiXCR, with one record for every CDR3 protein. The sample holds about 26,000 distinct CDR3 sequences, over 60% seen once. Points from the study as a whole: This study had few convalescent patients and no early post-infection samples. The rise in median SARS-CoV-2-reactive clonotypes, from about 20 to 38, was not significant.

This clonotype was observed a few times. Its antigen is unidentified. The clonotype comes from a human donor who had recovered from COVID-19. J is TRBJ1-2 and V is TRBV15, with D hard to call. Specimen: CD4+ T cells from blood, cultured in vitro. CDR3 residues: CATSAKVDGYGYTF. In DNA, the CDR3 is TGTGCCACCAGCGCAAAGGTAGATGGCTATGGCTACACCTTC. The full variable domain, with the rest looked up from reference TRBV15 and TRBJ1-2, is DAMVIQNPRYQVTQFGKPVTLSCSQTLNHNVMYWYQQKSSQAPKLLFHYYDKDFNNEADTPDNFQSRRPNTSFCFLDIRSPGLGDTAMYLCATSAKVDGYGYTFGSGTRLTVV.